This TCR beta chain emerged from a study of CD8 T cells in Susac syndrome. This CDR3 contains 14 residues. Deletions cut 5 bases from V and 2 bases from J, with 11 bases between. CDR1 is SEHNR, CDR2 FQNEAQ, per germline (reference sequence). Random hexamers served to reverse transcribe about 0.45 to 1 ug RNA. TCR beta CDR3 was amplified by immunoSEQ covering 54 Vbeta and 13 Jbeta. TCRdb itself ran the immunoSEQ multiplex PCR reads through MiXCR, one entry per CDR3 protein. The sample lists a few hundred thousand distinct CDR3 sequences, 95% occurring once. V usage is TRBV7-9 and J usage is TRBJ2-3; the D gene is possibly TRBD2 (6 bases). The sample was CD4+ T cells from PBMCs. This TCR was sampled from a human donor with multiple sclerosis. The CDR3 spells CASSRLGDTDTQYF. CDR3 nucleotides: TGTGCCAGCAGCCGACTAGGAGACACAGATACGCAGTATTTT.